This TCR beta chain derives from a study of identical twins (dated by TCRdb to between 2015 and 2016). Study-level background: TCR alpha and beta repertoires from monozygotic twins, unrelated adults of various ages and cord blood were deep-sequenced to test whether fetal clonotypes persist. To rule out contamination, replicate twin experiments were performed at different times with different library preparation protocols. Study-wide findings and limitations: In beta out-of-frame sequences, excess twin sharing was weaker, because having fewer shared sequences lowered the signal-to-noise ratio. Because the same donors could not be followed over many years, conclusions were based on cross-sectional statistical analysis. Recombination models systematically underestimated out-of-frame TCR alpha sharing in monozygotic twins but agreed with sharing between unrelated individuals. Abundant cord blood beta clonotypes had fewer insertions, young adult naive repertoires showed a similar but weaker trend, and memory repertoires showed no such trend. Compared with coincidental sharing between unrelated individuals, out-of-frame TCR alpha sequences shared between twins showed an excess of sequences with low generation probability. Zero-insertion analyses could be partly confounded by invariant T cells such as MAIT and iNKT, though diverse VJ usage argued against such confounding for most clonotypes.

Library preparation employed 5' RACE. Sequencer: Illumina HiSeq 2000. A universal primer binding site was added through template switching, and the final cDNA carried a unique molecular identifier so that TCR cDNA molecules could be counted accurately. First-strand cDNA for TCR alpha and beta chains was synthesized from specific primers in the conserved constant-segment region. To control for contamination, every cDNA library carried two barcodes: a SMART-Mk sample barcode plus Illumina barcodes. Two successive PCR steps introduced TruSeq adapter sequences along with Illumina sample barcodes. Sequencing of the TCR alpha and beta cDNA libraries was done on the Illumina HiSeq platform using custom primers. The authors' pipeline ran thus. Unique molecular identifiers were extracted from raw reads with MiGEC, and CDR3 positions were determined with MiXCR. For each individual, recombination models were inferred using an EM algorithm with the repgenHMM and IGoR tools. The tcR package in R was used for shared clonotype analysis, with sharing normalized by the product of cloneset sizes. Out-of-frame nonproductive sequences were analyzed to study raw recombination free of thymic and clonal selection effects. TCRdb reprocessing: public reads trimmed at Q25 with fastp, clones called with MiXCR, in-frame beta chains kept. Each entry is one CDR3 protein sequence, shown with its most common DNA and genes. Clone size and V and J calls follow TCRdb, not the original study. For this sample there are about 530,000 distinct CDR3 sequences; nearly 15% appear just once. The ten largest account for 0.44% of the sample.

Only healthy Caucasian donors were included. The twin cohort consisted of three pairs of female monozygotic twins, all aged 18 to 29 years. Positive isolation kits from Invitrogen were used to isolate the CD4+ and CD8+ T cell populations. From cysteine to phenylalanine, the CDR3 is 16 amino acids long. Only the CDR3 portion is preserved as DNA: 48 bases, with reading frame beginning at the first base. The germline V gene encodes CDR1 MNHEY and CDR2 SVGEGT. V ends up 0 bases short and J 7 bases short, with an unmatched junction base count of 2. As to this clonotype: The antigen it recognizes is unknown. The record has no base qualities; no much larger clone is one base away.

These data were also reused for a study on yellow fever vaccine responses in identical twins. As the second study states: According to the authors, in identical twins the way T cells responded to vaccination appeared partly convergent and partly personalized. The study precisely tracked vaccine-responding T cell clones in identical twins.

The material sequenced was CD4+ T cells sorted from blood. This receptor was taken from a woman under 30 in good health. The chain links TRBV6-2 or TRBV6-3 with TRBJ2-3, and TRBD2 matches 15 of the central bases. The bases read TGTGCCAGCAGTTACTCGGGACTAGCGGGGGGTTATACGCAGTATTTT. Translated, this is CASSYSGLAGGYTQYF.